These T cell receptor beta chains were read from a single sample in a study of cytomegalovirus exposure and HLA in healthy donors. Only in-frame clones appear in the TCRdb table, and some are missing; sequencing was by immunoSEQ multiplex PCR. The table shows 98,000 or so clones, with nearly 97% occurring only once. The source material was PBMCs. The receptors stem from a woman between 18 and 30 years old in good health and CMV-seronegative. Each CDR3 is given without its conserved first and last residue.

v_call cdr3_aa
TRBV7-7 ASSATGFGEKLF
TRBV4-1 ASSQNPPGTGSTGELF
TRBV5-1 ASSLGGGAADTQY
TRBV2 ASRWEETPDTIY
TRBV27 ASSFRSSYEQY
TRBV6-1 ASSEASGGANEQF
TRBV11-2 ASSSGTSGANEQF
TRBV7-3 ASSYGGIVHEQF
TRBV2 ASSEGRTGLSSYEQY
TRBV5-1 ASRATSGGDTQY
TRBV5-8 AGSLLGTADT
TRBV9 ASSVGQGGTEAF
TRBV5-6 ASSLAMGQKRPEAF
TRBV11-1 ASSPRADTQETQY
TRBV6-5 ASSYTGGGLADTQY
TRBV27 ASSFLAGTANEKLF
TRBV5-1 ASNHRGGTYNEQF
TRBV6-1 ASSGASGGAEQY
TRBV14 ASSKQTGTNTEAF
TRBV4-1 ASSSRTGNYEQY
TRBV4-2 ASSQDSNEQF
TRBV21-1 ASNPPLGRRAESNQPQH
TRBV28 ASSSPTGATETQY
TRBV5-1 ASSPDRGTFTDTQY
TRBV19 ASRRKLAGGPYEQF
TRBV7-9 ASSPTGGGYGYT
TRBV15 ATSAGALQETQY
TRBV5-1 ASSLADGWEQY
TRBV28 ASSPSGQPQETQY
TRBV7-3 ASSAIAVSYNEQF
TRBV28 ASSLDMENTEAF
TRBV7-9 ASSPGTGPYEQY
TRBV7-9 ASSSGQGTDTQY
TRBV6-1 ASSPTHRGGYT
TRBV5-4 ASSQQGKVNYGYT
TRBV7-9 ASSFQGPPGANVLT
TRBV4-1 ASSQEDRESYGYT
TRBV28 ASYPALAETQY
TRBV5-4 ASSLLGGGPGGTGELF
TRBV10-2 ASSDPWGQGVIHGYT
TRBV5-1 ASSSASSYNSPLH
TRBV15 ATSSGGEAGEKLF
TRBV28 ASSLRKTGLGSPLH
TRBV28 ASSTPGSYSYEQY
TRBV30 AWRLAGAKNTGELF
TRBV7-6 ASSPLAVAPAD
TRBV7-8 ASSSASRGEQY
TRBV2 ASSESGTAWNTEAF
TRBV6-5 ASSPTWTVQETQY
TRBV6-4 ASRREQY
TRBV19 ASSSRVDSFYEQY
TRBV6-6 ASSYIQGGNTEAF
TRBV9 ASNRAVTGELF
TRBV19 ASGDYSYNEQF
TRBV21-1 ASKGTGFYEQY
TRBV14 ASSQARSSGDNYGYT
TRBV5-1 APSPTLFSGNQPQH
TRBV28 ASSTQGLGNTIY
TRBV7-9 ASSLDTGSGNTIY
TRBV19 ASSIRDSNQPQH